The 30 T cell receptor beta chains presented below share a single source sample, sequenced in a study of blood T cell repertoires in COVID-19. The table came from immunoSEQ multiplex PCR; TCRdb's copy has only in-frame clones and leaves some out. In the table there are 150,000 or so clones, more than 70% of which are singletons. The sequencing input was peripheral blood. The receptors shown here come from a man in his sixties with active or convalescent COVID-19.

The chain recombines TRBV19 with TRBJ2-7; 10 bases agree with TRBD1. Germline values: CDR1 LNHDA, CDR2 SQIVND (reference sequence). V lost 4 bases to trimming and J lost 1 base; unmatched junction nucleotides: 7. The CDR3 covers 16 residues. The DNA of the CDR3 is TGTGCCAGTAGTAAAGACAGGGGGCCATCGTCCTACGAGCAGTACTTC. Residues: CASSKDRGPSSYEQYF.

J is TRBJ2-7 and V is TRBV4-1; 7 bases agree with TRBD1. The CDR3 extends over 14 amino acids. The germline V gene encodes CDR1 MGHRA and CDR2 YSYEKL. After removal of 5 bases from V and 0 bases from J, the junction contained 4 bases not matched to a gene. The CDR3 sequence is CASSVGQTSYEQYF. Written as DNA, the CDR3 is TGCGCCAGCAGCGTGGGACAGACCTCCTACGAGCAGTACTTC.

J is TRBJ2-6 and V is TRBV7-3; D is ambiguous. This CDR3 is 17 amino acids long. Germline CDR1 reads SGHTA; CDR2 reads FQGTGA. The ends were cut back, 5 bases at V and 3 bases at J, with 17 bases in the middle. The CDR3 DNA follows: TGTGCCAGCAGCCCGACTGGTCCGGTCTTTGGGGCCAACGTCCTGACTTTC. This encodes CASSPTGPVFGANVLTF.

The CDR3 sequence: CASSYKASGRANEQFF. For the CDR3, the DNA is TGTGCCAGCAGTTACAAAGCTAGCGGGAGGGCCAATGAGCAGTTCTTC. The chain has TRBV6-5 and TRBJ2-1; the match to TRBD2 covers 12 bases. CDR1 is MNHEY and CDR2 is SVGAGI in the germline V gene. The CDR3 spans 16 residues. V trimming: 2 bases; J trimming: 6 bases; junction bases outside the gene matches: 5.

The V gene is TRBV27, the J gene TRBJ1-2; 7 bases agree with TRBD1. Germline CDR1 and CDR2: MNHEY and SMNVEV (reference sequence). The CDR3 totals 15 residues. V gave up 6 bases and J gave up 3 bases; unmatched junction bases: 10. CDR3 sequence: CASSRTGRGDYGYTF. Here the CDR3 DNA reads TGTGCCAGCAGCCGGACAGGCCGAGGGGACTATGGCTACACCTTC.

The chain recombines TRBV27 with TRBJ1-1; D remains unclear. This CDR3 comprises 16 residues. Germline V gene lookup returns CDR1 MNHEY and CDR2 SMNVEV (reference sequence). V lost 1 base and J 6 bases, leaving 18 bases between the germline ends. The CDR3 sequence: CASSLWPSPTGPEAFF. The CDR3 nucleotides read TGTGCCAGCAGTTTATGGCCTAGTCCCACCGGTCCTGAAGCTTTCTTT.

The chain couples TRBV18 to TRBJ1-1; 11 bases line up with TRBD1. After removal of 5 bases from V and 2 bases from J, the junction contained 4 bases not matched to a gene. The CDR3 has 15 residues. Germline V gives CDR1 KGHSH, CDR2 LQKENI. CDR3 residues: CASSSGTGGNTEAFF. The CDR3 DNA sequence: TGTGCCAGCTCATCCGGGACAGGGGGAAACACTGAAGCTTTCTTT.

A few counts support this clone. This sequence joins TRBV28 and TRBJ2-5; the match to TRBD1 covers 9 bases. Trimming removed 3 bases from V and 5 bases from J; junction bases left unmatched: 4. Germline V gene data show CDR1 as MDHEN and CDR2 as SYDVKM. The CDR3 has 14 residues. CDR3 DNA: TGTGCCAGCAGTTTGGACAGGGGTTGGGAGACCCAGTACTTC. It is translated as CASSLDRGWETQYF.

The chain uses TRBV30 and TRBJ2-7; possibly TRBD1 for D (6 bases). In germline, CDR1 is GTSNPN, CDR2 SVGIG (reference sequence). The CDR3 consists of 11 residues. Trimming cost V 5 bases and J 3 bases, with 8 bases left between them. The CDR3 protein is CAWGTNYEQYF. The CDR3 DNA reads TGTGCCTGGGGGACAAACTACGAGCAGTACTTC.

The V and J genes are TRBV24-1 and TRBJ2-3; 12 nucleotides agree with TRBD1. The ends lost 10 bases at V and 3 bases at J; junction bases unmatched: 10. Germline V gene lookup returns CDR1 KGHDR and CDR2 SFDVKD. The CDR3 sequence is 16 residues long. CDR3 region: CATAYPGQGATDTQYF. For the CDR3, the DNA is TGTGCCACTGCCTATCCGGGACAGGGGGCAACAGATACGCAGTATTTT.

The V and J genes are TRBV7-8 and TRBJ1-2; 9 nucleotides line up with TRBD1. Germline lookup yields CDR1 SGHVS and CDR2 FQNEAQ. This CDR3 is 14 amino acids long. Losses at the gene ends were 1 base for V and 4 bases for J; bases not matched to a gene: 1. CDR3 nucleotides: TGTGCCAGCAGCTTAGTGGACAGGGGCTATGGCTACACCTTC. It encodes CASSLVDRGYGYTF. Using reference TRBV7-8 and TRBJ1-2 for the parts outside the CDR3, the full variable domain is GAGVSQSPRYKVAKRGQDVALRCDPISGHVSLFWYQQALGQGPEFLTYFQNEAQLDKSGLPSDRFFAERPEGSVSTLKIQRTQQEDSAVYLCASSLVDRGYGYTFGSGTRLTVV.

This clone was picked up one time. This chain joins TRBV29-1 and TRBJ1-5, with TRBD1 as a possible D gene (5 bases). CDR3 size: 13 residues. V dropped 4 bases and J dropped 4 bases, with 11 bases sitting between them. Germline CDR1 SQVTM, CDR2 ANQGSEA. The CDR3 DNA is TGCAGCGTTGGGTCGGGGGTTAATCAGCCCCAGCATTTT. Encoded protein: CSVGSGVNQPQHF. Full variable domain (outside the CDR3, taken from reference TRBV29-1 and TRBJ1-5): SAVISQKPSRDICQRGTSLTIQCQVDSQVTMMFWYRQQPGQSLTLIATANQGSEATYESGFVIDKFPISRPNLTFSTLTVSNMSPEDSSIYLCSVGSGVNQPQHFGDGTRLSIL.

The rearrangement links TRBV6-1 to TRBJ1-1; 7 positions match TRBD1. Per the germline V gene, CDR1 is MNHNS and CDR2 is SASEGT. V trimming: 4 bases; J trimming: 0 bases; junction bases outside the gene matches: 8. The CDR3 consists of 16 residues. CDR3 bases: TGTGCCAGCAGTGGCGGGGACAGCAATCTGAACACTGAAGCTTTCTTT. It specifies CASSGGDSNLNTEAFF.

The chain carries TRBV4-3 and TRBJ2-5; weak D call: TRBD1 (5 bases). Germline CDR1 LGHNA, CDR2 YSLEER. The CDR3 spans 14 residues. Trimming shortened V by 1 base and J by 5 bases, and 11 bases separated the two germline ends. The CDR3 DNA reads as TGCGCCAGCAGCCAAGGGGGCAGTGGGGAGACCCAGTACTTC. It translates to CASSQGGSGETQYF.

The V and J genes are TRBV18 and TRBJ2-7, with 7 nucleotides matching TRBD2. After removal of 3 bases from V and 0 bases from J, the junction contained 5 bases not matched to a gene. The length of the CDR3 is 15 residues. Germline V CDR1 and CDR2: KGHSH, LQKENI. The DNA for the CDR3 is TGTGCCAGCTCACCTCGCGGGAGACTCTCCTACGAGCAGTACTTC. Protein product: CASSPRGRLSYEQYF.

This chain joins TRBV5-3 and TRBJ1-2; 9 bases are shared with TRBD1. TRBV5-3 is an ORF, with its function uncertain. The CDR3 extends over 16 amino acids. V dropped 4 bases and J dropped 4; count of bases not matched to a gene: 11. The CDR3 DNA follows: TGTGCCAGAAGCACCGGACAGGGGCCCCTCCCCTATGGCTACACCTTC. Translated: CARSTGQGPLPYGYTF.

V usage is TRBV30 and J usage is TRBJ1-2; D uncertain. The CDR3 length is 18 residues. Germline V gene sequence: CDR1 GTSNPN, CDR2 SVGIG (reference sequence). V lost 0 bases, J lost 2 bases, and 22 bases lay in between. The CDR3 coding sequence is TGTGCCTGGAGTGTAATTAACCGTCAAGCCCCACAGAACTATGGCTACACCTTC. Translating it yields CAWSVINRQAPQNYGYTF. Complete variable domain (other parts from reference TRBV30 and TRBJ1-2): SQTIHQWPATLVQPVGSPLSLECTVEGTSNPNLYWYRQAAGRGLQLLFYSVGIGQISSEVPQNLSASRPQDRQFILSSKKLLLSDSGFYLCAWSVINRQAPQNYGYTFGSGTRLTVV.

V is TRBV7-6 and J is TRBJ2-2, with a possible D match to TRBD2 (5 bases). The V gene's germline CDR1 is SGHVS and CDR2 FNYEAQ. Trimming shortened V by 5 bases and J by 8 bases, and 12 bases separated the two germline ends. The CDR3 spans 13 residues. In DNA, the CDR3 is TGTGCCAGCAGCATCCGGAGAGGGGGGGAGCTGTTTTTT. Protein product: CASSIRRGGELFF.

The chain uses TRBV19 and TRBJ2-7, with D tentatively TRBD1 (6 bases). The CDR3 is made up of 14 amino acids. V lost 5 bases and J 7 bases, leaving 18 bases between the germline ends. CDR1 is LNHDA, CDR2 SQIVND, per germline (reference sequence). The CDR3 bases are TGTGCCAGTAGTGGGGCCGACAGGCATGGGGAGCAGTACTTC. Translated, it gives CASSGADRHGEQYF.

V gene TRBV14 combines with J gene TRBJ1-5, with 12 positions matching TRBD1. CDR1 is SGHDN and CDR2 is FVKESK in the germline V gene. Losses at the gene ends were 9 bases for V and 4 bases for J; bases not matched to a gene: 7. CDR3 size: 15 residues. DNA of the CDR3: TGTGCCAGTAGCGGGACAGGGGGCAGTAATCAGCCCCAGCATTTT. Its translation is CASSGTGGSNQPQHF.

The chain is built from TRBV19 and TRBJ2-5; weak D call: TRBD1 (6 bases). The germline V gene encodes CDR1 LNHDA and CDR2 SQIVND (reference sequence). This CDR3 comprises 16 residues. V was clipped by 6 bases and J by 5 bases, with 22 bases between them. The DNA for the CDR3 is TGTGCCAGTAGCCCATCGGGGCAGGGGCCTCCGGAGACCCAGTACTTC. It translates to CASSPSGQGPPETQYF.

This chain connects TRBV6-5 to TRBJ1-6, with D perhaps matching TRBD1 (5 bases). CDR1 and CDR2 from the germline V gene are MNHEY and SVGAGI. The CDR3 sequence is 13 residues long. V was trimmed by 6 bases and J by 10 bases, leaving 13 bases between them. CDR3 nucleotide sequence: TGTGCCAGCAGGCCGGGGGTCGGGTCACCCCTCCACTTT. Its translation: CASRPGVGSPLHF.

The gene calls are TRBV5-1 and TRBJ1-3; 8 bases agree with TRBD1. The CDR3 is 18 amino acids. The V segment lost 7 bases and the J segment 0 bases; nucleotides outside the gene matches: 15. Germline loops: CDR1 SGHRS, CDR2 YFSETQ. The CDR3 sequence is CASHEPDRGLNSGNTIYF. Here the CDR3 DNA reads TGCGCCAGCCACGAGCCTGACAGGGGCCTTAACTCTGGAAACACCATATATTTT.

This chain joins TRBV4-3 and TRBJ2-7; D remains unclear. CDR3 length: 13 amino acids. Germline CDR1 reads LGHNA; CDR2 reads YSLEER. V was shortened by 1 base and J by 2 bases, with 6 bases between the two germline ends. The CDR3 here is CASSQVLTYEQYF. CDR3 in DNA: TGCGCCAGCAGCCAAGTCCTAACCTACGAGCAGTACTTC.

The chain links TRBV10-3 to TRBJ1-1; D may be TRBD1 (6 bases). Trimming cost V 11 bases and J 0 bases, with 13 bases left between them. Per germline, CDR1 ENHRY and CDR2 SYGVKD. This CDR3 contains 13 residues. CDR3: CAAKGEVNTEAFF. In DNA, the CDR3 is TGTGCCGCGAAGGGGGAAGTGAACACTGAAGCTTTCTTT.

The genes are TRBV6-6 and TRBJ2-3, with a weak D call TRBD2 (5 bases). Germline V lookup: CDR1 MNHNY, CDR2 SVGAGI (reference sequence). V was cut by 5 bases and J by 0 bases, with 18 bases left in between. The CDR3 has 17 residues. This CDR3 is CASSQQSGSLSTDTQYF. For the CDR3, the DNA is TGTGCCAGCAGTCAACAGAGCGGCAGCCTGAGCACAGATACGCAGTATTTT.

CDR3 protein: CASSSGQGTGGNSPLHF. CDR3 DNA sequence: TGTGCCAGCAGTTCTGGACAGGGAACGGGTGGGAATTCACCCCTCCACTTT. The chain couples TRBV28 to TRBJ1-6; TRBD1 matches at 8 bases. V shed 4 bases, J shed 7 bases, and the junction held 12 bases outside the gene matches. The CDR3 consists of 17 residues. Germline-derived CDR1 and CDR2 are MDHEN and SYDVKM. Full variable domain (rest looked up from reference TRBV28 and TRBJ1-6): DVKVTQSSRYLVKRTGEKVFLECVQDMDHENMFWYRQDPGLGLRLIYFSYDVKMKEKGDIPEGYSVSREKKERFSLILESASTNQTSMYLCASSSGQGTGGNSPLHFGNGTRLTVT.

In DNA, the CDR3 is TGTGCCAGCAGTGGACAACAGGGGGCCAGTGGCTACACCTTC. Its translation is CASSGQQGASGYTF. The chain joins TRBV28 to TRBJ1-2, with TRBD1 identical over 9 bases. The CDR3 covers 14 residues. Germline V gives CDR1 MDHEN, CDR2 SYDVKM. The V gene end was trimmed by 5 bases and the J gene end by 7 bases; junction bases not matched to a gene: 8.

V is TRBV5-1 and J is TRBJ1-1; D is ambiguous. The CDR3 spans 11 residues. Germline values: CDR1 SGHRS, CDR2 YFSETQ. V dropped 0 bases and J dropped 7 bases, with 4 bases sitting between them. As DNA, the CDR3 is TGCGCCAGCAGCTTGGGCGGTGAAGCTTTCTTT. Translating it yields CASSLGGEAFF.

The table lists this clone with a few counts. The chain's CDR3 is CASSARDRTNEKLFF. DNA of the CDR3: TGTGCCAGCAGCGCCCGGGACAGGACTAATGAAAAACTGTTTTTT. The rearrangement uses TRBV5-4 and TRBJ1-4; 8 bases fit TRBD1. Germline CDR1 is SGHNT and CDR2 is YYREEE (reference sequence). CDR3 size: 15 residues. The ends lost 4 bases at V and 2 bases at J; junction bases unmatched: 4.